This T cell receptor (beta chain) was sequenced for a study of blood T cell repertoires in COVID-19. Study summary: PBMCs, B-cell-depleted T cells, or T cells provided the cDNA or gDNA that made up the material.

Original data processing: Reference gene primers were amplified, and this amplification served to estimate nucleated cell counts. The protocol was immunoSEQ multiplex PCR, while the TCRdb copy is restricted to in-frame clones and leaves out a portion. The V and J calls and clone size come from that table; D and trimming were worked out from the DNA. The sample holds roughly 170,000 clones; around 74% are singletons and the top ten take about 3%. Germline V gene lookup returns CDR1 LNHDA and CDR2 SQIVND (reference sequence). V shed 2 bases and J 2 bases; nucleotides not matched to a gene: 9. This CDR3 is built from 18 residues.

The sequenced sample consisted of peripheral blood. The receptor was derived from a woman older than 75 with acute or convalescent COVID-19. This rearrangement joins TRBV19 to TRBJ2-6, with 7 bases matching TRBD1. The CDR3 here is CASSIYRGRGAGANVLTF. In DNA, the CDR3 is TGTGCCAGTAGTATATACAGGGGAAGAGGGGCTGGGGCCAACGTCCTGACTTTC.